This T cell receptor (beta chain) was sequenced in a study of blood T cell repertoires in COVID-19. TCRdb keeps only in-frame clones here, not all; method: immunoSEQ multiplex PCR. The data hold about 480,000 clones, with approximately 90% observed a single time. CDR3 size: 13 residues. The germline V and J ends were trimmed by 3 bases and 2 bases, with 5 bases remaining between them. Participant-given clinical history determined each cohort assignment. V usage is TRBV12-3 or TRBV12-4 and J usage is TRBJ2-1; no firm D call. The sample comprised PBMCs or T cells enriched from blood (not recorded which). This TCR derives from a middle-aged woman who had recovered from COVID-19. The CDR3 sequence: CASSFNAYNEQFF. DNA for the CDR3: TGTGCCAGCAGTTTTAATGCCTACAATGAGCAGTTCTTC.